This T cell receptor beta chain was found in a study of T-cell memory formation after mild COVID-19. Findings and limits, study-wide: Balance between CD4 and CD8 was seen in clones contracting day 15 to 85, and a CD4+ lean was seen in later expanders. Clones from the second wave (peaking day 37) had unconfirmed SARS-CoV-2 specificity.

TCRdb used MiXCR to reprocess the 5' RACE reads, holding one entry per CDR3 protein. The profile covers 200,000 to 250,000 distinct CDR3 sequences, with over 8.5% appearing a single time and around 23% taken by the ten largest. This clonotype was observed at least ten times. Its target is unknown. Germline V gene sequence: CDR1 MNHNY, CDR2 SVGAGI (reference sequence). V shed 4 bases, J shed 8 bases, and the junction held 10 bases outside the gene matches. The CDR3 has 14 amino acids. The genes are TRBV6-6 and TRBJ1-2; 7 positions match TRBD1. The sequenced sample consisted of PBMCs or a T cell subset sorted from them (not recorded which). The TCR comes from a man between 18 and 35 years old who had mild COVID-19 (a few samples of this study predate the infection). Cell type and time point are not known. The CDR3 reads CASSSGTVIRGYTF. The CDR3 nucleotides are TGTGCCAGCAGTTCCGGGACAGTCATTCGCGGCTACACCTTC.